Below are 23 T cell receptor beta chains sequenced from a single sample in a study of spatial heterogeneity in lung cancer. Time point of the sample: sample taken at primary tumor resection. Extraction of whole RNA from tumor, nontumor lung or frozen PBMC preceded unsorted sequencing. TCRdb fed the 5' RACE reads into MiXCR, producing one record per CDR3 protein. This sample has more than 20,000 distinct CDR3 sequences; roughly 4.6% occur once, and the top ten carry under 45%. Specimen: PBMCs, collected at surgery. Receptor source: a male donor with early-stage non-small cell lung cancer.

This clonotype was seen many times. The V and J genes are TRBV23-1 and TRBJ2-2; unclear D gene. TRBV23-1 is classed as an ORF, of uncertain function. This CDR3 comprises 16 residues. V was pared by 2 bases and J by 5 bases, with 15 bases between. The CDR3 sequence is CASSQPLLGNTGELFF. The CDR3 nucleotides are TGCGCCAGCAGTCAACCCCTCCTAGGGAATACCGGGGAGCTGTTTTTT.

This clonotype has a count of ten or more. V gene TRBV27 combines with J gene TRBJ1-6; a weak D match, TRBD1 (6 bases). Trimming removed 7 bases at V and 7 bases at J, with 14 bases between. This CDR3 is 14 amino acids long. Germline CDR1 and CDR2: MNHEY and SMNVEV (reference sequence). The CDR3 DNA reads TGTGCCAGCACTTTCCGGGGGGCGAATTCACCCCTCCACTTT. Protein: CASTFRGANSPLHF.

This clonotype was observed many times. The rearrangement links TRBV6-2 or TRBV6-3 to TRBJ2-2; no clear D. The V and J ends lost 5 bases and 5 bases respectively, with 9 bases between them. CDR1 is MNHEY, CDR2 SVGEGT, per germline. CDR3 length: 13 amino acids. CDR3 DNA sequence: TGTGCCAGCAGTCCCTACGGAACCGGGGAGCTGTTTTTT. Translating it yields CASSPYGTGELFF.

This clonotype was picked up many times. In nucleotides, the CDR3 is TGTGCCAGCAGTCCTCTAGCGGGAGTAAGAGATACGCAGTATTTT. As protein: CASSPLAGVRDTQYF. The chain uses TRBV27 and TRBJ2-3; 10 nucleotides agree with TRBD2. The V and J ends lost 5 bases and 5 bases, in that order; junction bases with no gene match: 7. This CDR3 is 15 amino acids long. Germline V lookup: CDR1 MNHEY, CDR2 SMNVEV (reference sequence).

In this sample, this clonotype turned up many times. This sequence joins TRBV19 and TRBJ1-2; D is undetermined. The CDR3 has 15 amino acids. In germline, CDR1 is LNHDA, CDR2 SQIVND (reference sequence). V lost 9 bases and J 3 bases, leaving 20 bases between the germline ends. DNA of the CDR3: TGTGCCAGGTATCTCGGAGTCTTTAAGGACTATGGCTACACCTTC. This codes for CARYLGVFKDYGYTF. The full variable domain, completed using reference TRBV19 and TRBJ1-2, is DGGITQSPKYLFRKEGQNVTLSCEQNLNHDAMYWYRQDPGQGLRLIYYSQIVNDFQKGDIAEGYSVSREKKESFPLTVTSAQKNPTAFYLCARYLGVFKDYGYTFGSGTRLTVV.

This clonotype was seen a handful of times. This chain's CDR3 is CASSPFSALAAVYNEQFF. CDR3 DNA sequence: TGTGCCAGCAGCCCCTTTAGCGCTTTAGCGGCAGTATACAATGAGCAGTTCTTC. This chain links TRBV3-1 with TRBJ2-1, with D tentatively TRBD2 (6 bases). There are 18 residues in the CDR3. Germline V gene sequence: CDR1 LGHDT, CDR2 YNNKEL (reference sequence). With 4 bases removed from V and 4 bases from J, the gap between germline ends came to 23 bases.

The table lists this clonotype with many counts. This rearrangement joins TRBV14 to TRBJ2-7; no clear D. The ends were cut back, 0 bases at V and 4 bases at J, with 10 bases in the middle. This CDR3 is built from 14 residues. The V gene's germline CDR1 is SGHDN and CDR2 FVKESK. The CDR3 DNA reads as TGTGCCAGCAGCCAAGACCACCGACAATACGAGCAGTACTTC. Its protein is CASSQDHRQYEQYF. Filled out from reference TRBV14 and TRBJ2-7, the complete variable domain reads EAGVTQFPSHSVIEKGQTVTLRCDPISGHDNLYWYRRVMGKEIKFLLHFVKESKQDESGMPNNRFLAERTGGTYSTLKVQPAELEDSGVYFCASSQDHRQYEQYFGPGTRLTVT.

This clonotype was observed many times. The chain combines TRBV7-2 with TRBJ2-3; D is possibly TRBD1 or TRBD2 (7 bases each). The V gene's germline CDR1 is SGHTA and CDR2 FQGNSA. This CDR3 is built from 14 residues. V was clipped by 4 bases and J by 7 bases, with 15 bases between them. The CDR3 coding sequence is TGTGCCAGCAGCTCCCAGGGGGGGGTAAATACGCAGTATTTT. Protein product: CASSSQGGVNTQYF.

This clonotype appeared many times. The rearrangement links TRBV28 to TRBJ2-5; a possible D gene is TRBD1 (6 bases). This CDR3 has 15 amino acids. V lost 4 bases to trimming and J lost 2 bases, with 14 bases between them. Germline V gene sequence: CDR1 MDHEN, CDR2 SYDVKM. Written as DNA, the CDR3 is TGTGCCAGCAGTTCCCGGACAGAATGGCAAGAGACCCAGTACTTC. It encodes CASSSRTEWQETQYF.

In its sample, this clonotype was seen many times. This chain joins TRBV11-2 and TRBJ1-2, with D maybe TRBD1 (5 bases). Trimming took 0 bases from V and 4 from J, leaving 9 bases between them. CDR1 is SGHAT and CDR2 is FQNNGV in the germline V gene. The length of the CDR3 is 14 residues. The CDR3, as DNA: TGTGCCAGCAGCTTAGATGAGGGGATCTATGGCTACACCTTC. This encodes CASSLDEGIYGYTF.

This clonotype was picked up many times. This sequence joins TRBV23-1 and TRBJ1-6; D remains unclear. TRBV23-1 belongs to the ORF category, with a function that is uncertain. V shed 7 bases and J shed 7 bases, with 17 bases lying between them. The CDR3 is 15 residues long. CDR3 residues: CASTYLEDGNSPLHF. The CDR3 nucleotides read TGCGCCAGCACCTATCTTGAGGACGGAAATTCACCCCTCCACTTT.

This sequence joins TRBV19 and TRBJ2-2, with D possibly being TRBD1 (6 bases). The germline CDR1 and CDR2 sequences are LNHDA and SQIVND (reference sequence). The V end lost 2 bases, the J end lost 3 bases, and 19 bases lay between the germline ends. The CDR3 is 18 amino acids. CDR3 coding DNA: TGTGCCAGTAGTATACAACGACACAGGGCCCCTGACACCGGGGAGCTGTTTTTT. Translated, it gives CASSIQRHRAPDTGELFF.

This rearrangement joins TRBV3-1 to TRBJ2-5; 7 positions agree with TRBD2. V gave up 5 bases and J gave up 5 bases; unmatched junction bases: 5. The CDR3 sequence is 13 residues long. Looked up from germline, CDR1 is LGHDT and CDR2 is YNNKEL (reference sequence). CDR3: CASSSTSRETQYF. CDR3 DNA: TGTGCCAGCAGCTCGACTAGCCGGGAGACCCAGTACTTC.

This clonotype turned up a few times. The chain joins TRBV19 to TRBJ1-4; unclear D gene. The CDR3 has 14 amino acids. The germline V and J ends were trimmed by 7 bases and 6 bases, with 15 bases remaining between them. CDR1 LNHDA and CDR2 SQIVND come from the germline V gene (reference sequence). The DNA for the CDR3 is TGTGCCAGTACCCCCGGAAGGGTTGATGAAAAACTGTTTTTT. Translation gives CASTPGRVDEKLFF.

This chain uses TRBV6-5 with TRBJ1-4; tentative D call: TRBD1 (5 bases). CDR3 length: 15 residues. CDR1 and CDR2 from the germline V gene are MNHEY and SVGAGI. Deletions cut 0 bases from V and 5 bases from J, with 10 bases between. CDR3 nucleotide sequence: TGTGCCAGCAGTTACTCCCGGGACGGCAATGAAAAACTGTTTTTT. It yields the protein CASSYSRDGNEKLFF.

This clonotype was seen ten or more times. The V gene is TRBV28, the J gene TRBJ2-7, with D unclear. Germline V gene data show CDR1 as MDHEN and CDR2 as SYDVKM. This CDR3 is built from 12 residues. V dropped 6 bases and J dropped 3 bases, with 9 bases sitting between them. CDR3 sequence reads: CASRGQLYEQYF. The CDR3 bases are TGTGCCAGCAGAGGCCAACTCTACGAGCAGTACTTC. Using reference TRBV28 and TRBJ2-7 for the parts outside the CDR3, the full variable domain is DVKVTQSSRYLVKRTGEKVFLECVQDMDHENMFWYRQDPGLGLRLIYFSYDVKMKEKGDIPEGYSVSREKKERFSLILESASTNQTSMYLCASRGQLYEQYFGPGTRLTVT.

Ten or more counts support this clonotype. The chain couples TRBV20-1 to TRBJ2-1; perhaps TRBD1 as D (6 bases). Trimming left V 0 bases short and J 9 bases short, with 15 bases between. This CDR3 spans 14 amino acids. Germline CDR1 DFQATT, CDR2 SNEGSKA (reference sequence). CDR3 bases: TGCAGTGCTAGAGATTCCAGGGGAATGGGTGAGCAGTTCTTC. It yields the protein CSARDSRGMGEQFF.

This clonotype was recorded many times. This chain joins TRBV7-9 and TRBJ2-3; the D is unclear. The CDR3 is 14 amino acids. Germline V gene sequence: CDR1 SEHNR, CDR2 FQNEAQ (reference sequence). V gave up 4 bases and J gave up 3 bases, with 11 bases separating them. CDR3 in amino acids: CASSSGIGTDTQYF. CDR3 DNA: TGTGCCAGCAGCTCAGGCATTGGGACAGATACGCAGTATTTT. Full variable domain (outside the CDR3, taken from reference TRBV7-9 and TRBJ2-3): DTGVSQNPRHKITKRGQNVTFRCDPISEHNRLYWYRQTLGQGPEFLTYFQNEAQLEKSRLLSDRFSAERPKGSFSTLEIQRTEQGDSAMYLCASSSGIGTDTQYFGPGTRLTVL.

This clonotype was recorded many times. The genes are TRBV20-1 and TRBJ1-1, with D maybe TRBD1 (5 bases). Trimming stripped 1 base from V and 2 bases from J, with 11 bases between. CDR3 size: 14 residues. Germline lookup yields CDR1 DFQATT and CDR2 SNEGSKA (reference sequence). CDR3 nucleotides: TGCAGTGCTAGAGGACAGCAACTTAACACTGAAGCTTTCTTT. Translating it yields CSARGQQLNTEAFF.

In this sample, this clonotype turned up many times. This CDR3 is CASQSSRAVYNEQFF. CDR3 DNA: TGTGCCAGCCAATCAAGCCGCGCAGTGTACAATGAGCAGTTCTTC. The rearrangement joins TRBV27 to TRBJ2-1; unclear D gene. The germline CDR1 and CDR2 sequences are MNHEY and SMNVEV (reference sequence). This CDR3 is built from 15 residues. V lost 8 bases, J lost 4 bases, and 18 bases lay in between.

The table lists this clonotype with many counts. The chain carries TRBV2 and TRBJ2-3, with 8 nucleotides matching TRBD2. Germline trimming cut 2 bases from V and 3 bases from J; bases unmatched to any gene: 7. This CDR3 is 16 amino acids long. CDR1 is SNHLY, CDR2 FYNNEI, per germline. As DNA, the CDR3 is TGTGCCAGCAGTGAATGGCGGGAGGCCGTGACAGATACGCAGTATTTT. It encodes CASSEWREAVTDTQYF. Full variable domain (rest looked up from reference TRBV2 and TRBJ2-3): EPEVTQTPSHQVTQMGQEVILRCVPISNHLYFYWYRQILGQKVEFLVSFYNNEISEKSEIFDDQFSVERPDGSNFTLKIRSTKLEDSAMYFCASSEWREAVTDTQYFGPGTRLTVL.

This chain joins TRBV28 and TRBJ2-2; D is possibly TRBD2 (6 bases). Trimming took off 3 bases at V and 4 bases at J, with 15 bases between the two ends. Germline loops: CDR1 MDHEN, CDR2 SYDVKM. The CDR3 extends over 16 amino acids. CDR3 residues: CASSLAGRGLTGELFF. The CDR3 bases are TGTGCCAGCAGTTTGGCCGGGAGAGGCCTCACCGGGGAGCTGTTTTTT.

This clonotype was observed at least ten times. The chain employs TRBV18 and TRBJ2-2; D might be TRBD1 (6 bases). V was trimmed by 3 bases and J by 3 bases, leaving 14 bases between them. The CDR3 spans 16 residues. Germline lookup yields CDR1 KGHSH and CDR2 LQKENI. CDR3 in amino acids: CASSPATGGYTGELFF. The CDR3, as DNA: TGTGCCAGCTCACCCGCGACAGGCGGGTACACCGGGGAGCTGTTTTTT.